The clone carrying this T cell receptor beta chain was picked up a small number of times. Its cognate antigen is unknown. TCRdb recomputed calls from the RACE reads with MiXCR, one row per CDR3 protein. The data hold 280,000 or so distinct CDR3 sequences, with approximately 7.5% observed a single time. These data originate in a study of human T cells and chemical hapten exposure. Study in general: Sensitization employed 2% DPC on roughly 2 cm by roughly 2 cm of upper inner arm skin. Overall study results and limits: Versus controls, expanded TCRs had significantly more large CDR3 similarity clusters. High-frequency TCRs, those above 1 in 1000, stayed the same after DPC sensitization.

The ends lost 5 bases at V and 8 bases at J; junction bases unmatched: 9. The CDR3 contains 15 residues. Germline V gives CDR1 SGHTA, CDR2 FQGNSA. Sample time point: pre-sensitization, week 0. Described treatment: therapeutic diphenylcyclopropenone sensitization with weekly scalp DPC. The sequencing here drew on whole blood, taken in connection with sensitization to the hapten diphenylcyclopropenone (DPC). The V call is TRBV7-2, the J call TRBJ1-4, with TRBD1 matching over 9 bases. The receptor's source is a man younger than 35 with alopecia areata. Some clones in this sample may be carry-over from other donors' samples. The CDR3: CASSRPGQGKEKLFF. CDR3 coding DNA: TGTGCCAGCAGCAGACCGGGACAGGGAAAGGAAAAACTGTTTTTT.